The 21 T cell receptor beta chains listed next were all sequenced from one sample in a study of blood T cell repertoires in COVID-19. The assay was immunoSEQ multiplex PCR, and TCRdb's table has in-frame clones only and misses some. The sample gives about 80,000 clones, roughly three quarters of which show up once; roughly a third is in the top ten. Sequencing was carried out using peripheral blood. Receptors were obtained from a man aged 60-69 years with COVID-19, enrolled during active disease.

The chain uses TRBV6-2 or TRBV6-3 and TRBJ2-1; 10 positions agree with TRBD2. Germline CDR1 is MNHEY and CDR2 is SVGEGT. The CDR3 extends over 15 amino acids. J was trimmed by 7 bases and V by 5 bases; bases with no gene match: 8. CDR3 region: CASSRLAGGRNEQFF. CDR3 in DNA: TGTGCCAGCAGTCGTTTAGCGGGAGGTCGGAATGAGCAGTTCTTC.

The V gene is TRBV6-4, the J gene TRBJ1-2; TRBD1 matches at 10 bases. The germline gives CDR1 MRHNA, CDR2 SNTAGT. Losses at the gene ends were 1 base for V and 4 bases for J; bases not matched to a gene: 0. CDR3 size: 14 residues. This chain's CDR3 is CASSDWTGGYGYTF. The CDR3 region has the DNA TGTGCCAGCAGTGACTGGACAGGGGGCTATGGCTACACCTTC.

The chain links TRBV18 to TRBJ1-3; 10 positions match TRBD1. Trimming at V came to 0 bases and at J to 3 bases, leaving 5 bases not matched to a gene. The CDR3 has 17 residues. Per the germline V gene, CDR1 is KGHSH and CDR2 is LQKENI. The CDR3 nucleotides read TGTGCCAGCTCACCACCATTGACAGGGGGCTTTGGAAACACCATATATTTT. Translation: CASSPPLTGGFGNTIYF.

The sample holds one count of this clone. V gene TRBV6-5 combines with J gene TRBJ2-5; 8 nucleotides align to TRBD2. V shed 6 bases, J shed 4 bases, and the junction held 7 bases outside the gene matches. Germline values: CDR1 MNHEY, CDR2 SVGAGI. The CDR3 sequence is 14 residues long. The CDR3 loop is CASRGLGVRETQYF. CDR3 in DNA: TGTGCCAGCAGGGGACTAGGGGTGAGAGAGACCCAGTACTTC.

This clone has only one observation. V gene TRBV3-1 (or the pseudogene TRBV3-2) combines with J gene TRBJ2-3, with TRBD2 identical over 7 bases. V lost 4 bases, J lost 1 base, and 8 bases stayed unmatched. This CDR3 has 16 residues. The V gene's germline CDR1 is LGHDT and CDR2 YNNKEL (reference sequence). Written as DNA, the CDR3 is TGTGCCAGCAGCCCCACTAGGGCGGGGGGCACAGATACGCAGTATTTT. Amino acids: CASSPTRAGGTDTQYF.

The table lists this clone with a few counts. V usage is TRBV5-8 and J usage is TRBJ2-7; tentative D call: TRBD1 (6 bases). Germline V CDR1 and CDR2: SGHTS, YDEGEE. Trimming took 4 bases from V and 5 from J, leaving 13 bases between them. This CDR3 is 13 amino acids long. The CDR3 coding sequence is TGTGCCAGCAGCATAACATACAGGGACGAGCAGTACTTC. Residues: CASSITYRDEQYF.

The chain carries TRBV11-3 and TRBJ2-1, with a weak D call TRBD2 (5 bases). The CDR3 totals 16 residues. The V gene's germline CDR1 is SGHNT and CDR2 YENEEA. V lost 1 base to trimming and J lost 4 bases, with 14 bases between them. This CDR3 reads CASSLGGFGVYNEQFF. As DNA, the CDR3 is TGTGCCAGCAGCTTAGGCGGGTTCGGGGTTTACAATGAGCAGTTCTTC. Full variable domain (missing parts from reference TRBV11-3 and TRBJ2-1): EAGVVQSPRYKIIEKKQPVAFWCNPISGHNTLYWYLQNLGQGPELLIRYENEEAVDDSQLPKDRFSAERLKGVDSTLKIQPAELGDSAVYLCASSLGGFGVYNEQFFGPGTRLTVL.

The gene calls are TRBV18 and TRBJ1-2, with TRBD1 matching over 8 bases. The CDR3 is 15 residues long. Germline V gene data show CDR1 as KGHSH and CDR2 as LQKENI. V shed 3 bases and J 6 bases; nucleotides not matched to a gene: 9. In DNA, the CDR3 is TGTGCCAGCTCACCGATCCGGACAGGGCAAAATGGCTACACCTTC. Protein: CASSPIRTGQNGYTF.

The gene calls are TRBV9 and TRBJ2-7, with TRBD1 identical over 9 bases. CDR3 size: 16 residues. Germline V lookup: CDR1 SGDLS, CDR2 YYNGEE. The V segment lost 3 bases and the J segment 2 bases; nucleotides outside the gene matches: 9. The CDR3 is CASSAAGTGPPYEQYF. CDR3 DNA: TGTGCCAGCAGCGCCGCCGGGACAGGGCCCCCCTACGAGCAGTACTTC.

The chain joins TRBV23-1 to TRBJ2-2; no reliable D call. TRBV23-1 is marked as an open reading frame, function uncertain. Trimming took 2 bases from V and 0 from J, leaving 10 bases between them. The CDR3 runs to 16 residues. As DNA, the CDR3 is TGCGCCAGCAGTCAACAGGCAGCCGCGAACACCGGGGAGCTGTTTTTT. It yields the protein CASSQQAAANTGELFF.

This clone showed up just a few times. V and J are TRBV5-1 and TRBJ1-3; D is unresolved. The CDR3 length is 16 residues. CDR1 is SGHRS, CDR2 YFSETQ, per germline. V lost 0 bases to trimming and J lost 2 bases, with 12 bases between them. The chain's CDR3 is CASSLAPSRAGNTIYF. The CDR3 DNA reads as TGCGCCAGCAGCTTGGCTCCTAGCCGCGCTGGAAACACCATATATTTT.

The V call is TRBV11-2, the J call TRBJ2-7; the D gene is possibly TRBD1 (6 bases). V lost 0 bases and J lost 3, with 6 bases in between. Germline-derived CDR1 and CDR2 are SGHAT and FQNNGV. The CDR3 length is 13 residues. DNA for the CDR3: TGTGCCAGCAGCTTAGAAGGGGGCTACGAGCAGTACTTC. Translated: CASSLEGGYEQYF.

The rearrangement links TRBV7-6 to TRBJ2-7; D is unresolved. Between the trimmed V and J ends, which lost 3 bases and 9 bases, there was a span of 18 bases. The length of the CDR3 is 14 residues. Germline V CDR1 and CDR2: SGHVS, FNYEAQ. The CDR3 coding sequence is TGTGCCAGCAGCTTCCGAGCTTACGATCGGAGGCAGTACTTC. Protein: CASSFRAYDRRQYF. The complete variable domain, with remaining parts taken from reference TRBV7-6 and TRBJ2-7, reads GAGVSQSPRYKVTKRGQDVALRCDPISGHVSLYWYRQALGQGPEFLTYFNYEAQQDKSGLPNDRFSAERPEGSISTLTIQRTEQRDSAMYRCASSFRAYDRRQYFGPGTRLTVT.

This chain joins TRBV18 and TRBJ2-4; D is possibly TRBD1 (6 bases). This CDR3 region has 14 residues. CDR1 is KGHSH, CDR2 LQKENI, per germline. With 11 bases removed from V and 3 bases from J, the gap between germline ends came to 17 bases. The CDR3 sequence: CAGSHRDNKNIQYF. CDR3 nucleotides: TGTGCCGGTAGTCACCGGGACAACAAAAACATTCAGTACTTC.

The genes are TRBV2 and TRBJ2-3; D is unresolved. The CDR3 is 11 amino acids. The V gene's germline CDR1 is SNHLY and CDR2 FYNNEI. The germline V and J ends were trimmed by 3 bases and 5 bases, with 3 bases remaining between them. The CDR3, as DNA: TGTGCCAGCAGTGACCGAGATACGCAGTATTTT. Translation gives CASSDRDTQYF. Together with reference TRBV2 and TRBJ2-3, the CDR3 gives the full variable domain: EPEVTQTPSHQVTQMGQEVILRCVPISNHLYFYWYRQILGQKVEFLVSFYNNEISEKSEIFDDQFSVERPDGSNFTLKIRSTKLEDSAMYFCASSDRDTQYFGPGTRLTVL.

This clone is a singleton in its sample. In DNA, the CDR3 is TGTGCCAGCAGCACAATAGAAGGGCTAGCCGGCAAGACCCAGTACTTC. Its protein product is CASSTIEGLAGKTQYF. The J gene is TRBJ2-5, the V gene TRBV7-2; weak D call: TRBD2 (5 bases). The length of the CDR3 is 16 residues. V shed 5 bases and J shed 6 bases, with 22 bases lying between them. Germline V gene sequence: CDR1 SGHTA, CDR2 FQGNSA.

V and J are TRBV19 and TRBJ2-2, with D perhaps matching TRBD1 (5 bases). This CDR3 comprises 16 residues. The V end was cut by 0 bases, the J end by 3 bases, with 11 bases between. Germline assignment: CDR1 LNHDA and CDR2 SQIVND (reference sequence). The CDR3 region is CASSIDGRRDTGELFF. CDR3 DNA sequence: TGTGCCAGTAGTATAGACGGACGCAGGGACACCGGGGAGCTGTTTTTT.

The gene calls are TRBV19 and TRBJ1-5; a weak D match, TRBD1 (5 bases). Germline V gene sequence: CDR1 LNHDA, CDR2 SQIVND (reference sequence). Trimming shortened V by 4 bases and J by 0 bases, and 13 bases separated the two germline ends. There are 16 residues in the CDR3. The CDR3 reads CASSTGGSYSNQPQHF. The CDR3, as DNA: TGTGCCAGTAGTACGGGGGGTTCCTATAGCAATCAGCCCCAGCATTTT.

The chain couples TRBV6-5 to TRBJ1-2, with a weak D call TRBD1 (5 bases). The V end was cut by 6 bases, the J end by 2 bases, with 10 bases between. Looked up from germline, CDR1 is MNHEY and CDR2 is SVGAGI. The CDR3 totals 13 residues. CDR3 loop: CASRSGGNYGYTF. CDR3 DNA: TGTGCCAGCAGGAGCGGGGGAAACTATGGCTACACCTTC.

This clone is a singleton in its sample. This chain connects TRBV7-8 to TRBJ2-1, with a possible D match to TRBD2 (6 bases). V dropped 6 bases and J dropped 3 bases, with 21 bases sitting between them. The germline V gene has CDR1 SGHVS and CDR2 FQNEAQ. The CDR3 runs 17 residues. The CDR3 spells CASRYFGSPGIYNEQFF. Here the CDR3 DNA reads TGTGCCAGCAGGTATTTCGGGAGCCCAGGGATCTACAATGAGCAGTTCTTC.

The CDR3 loop is CASSQRQGMPFF. The CDR3 DNA is TGTGCCAGCAGTCAAAGACAGGGGATGCCTTTCTTT. This chain connects TRBV6-5 to TRBJ1-1; TRBD1 aligns across 8 bases. The germline V gene encodes CDR1 MNHEY and CDR2 SVGAGI. J was trimmed by 12 bases and V by 5 bases; bases with no gene match: 8. CDR3 size: 12 residues.